Presented here are 20 T cell receptor beta chains from one specimen sequenced in a study of blood T cell repertoires in COVID-19. The repertoire was sequenced with immunoSEQ multiplex PCR; TCRdb's copy has only in-frame clones and lacks some. The repertoire consists of 300,000 to 400,000 clones, with around 87% occurring once and the leading ten covering about 3%. The sequenced sample consisted of peripheral blood. Source of these receptors: a human donor in a cohort sampled during active COVID-19.

The rearrangement uses TRBV4-1 and TRBJ1-1; the D gene is possibly TRBD1 (6 bases). CDR1 is MGHRA and CDR2 is YSYEKL in the germline V gene. CDR3 size: 13 residues. V was clipped by 3 bases and J by 10 bases, with 15 bases between them. CDR3 protein: CASSQARGGGAFF. The CDR3 DNA reads TGCGCCAGCAGCCAGGCCCGGGGAGGGGGAGCTTTCTTT.

The chain is built from TRBV3-1 (or the pseudogene TRBV3-2) and TRBJ1-1; D perhaps matches TRBD1 (5 bases). V lost 1 base and J lost 0, with 9 bases in between. Germline V gene sequence: CDR1 LGHDT, CDR2 YNNKEL (reference sequence). The CDR3 is made up of 15 amino acids. CDR3 DNA: TGTGCCAGCAGCCAAGGCGGGACGGTGAACACTGAAGCTTTCTTT. Encoded protein: CASSQGGTVNTEAFF.

This chain uses TRBV11-2 with TRBJ2-1; 9 nucleotides agree with TRBD2. The CDR3 is 18 residues long. The trim removed 5 bases at V and 9 bases at J, leaving 20 bases unmatched. Germline lookup yields CDR1 SGHAT and CDR2 FQNNGV. In DNA form, the CDR3 reads TGTGCCAGCAGCCCAAAAATAGCGGGAGTGGCGCGGGGGGGTGAGCAGTTCTTC. The encoded protein is CASSPKIAGVARGGEQFF.

This clone showed up just a few times. The genes are TRBV7-9 and TRBJ1-1; D unresolved. There are 12 residues in the CDR3. Deletions cut 10 bases from V and 2 bases from J, with 11 bases between. CDR1 and CDR2 from the germline V gene are SEHNR and FQNEAQ (reference sequence). CDR3 DNA: TGTGCCATAGGACGGACTAACACTGAAGCTTTCTTT. As protein: CAIGRTNTEAFF.

The table lists this clone with a count of one. The gene calls are TRBV19 and TRBJ1-2, with TRBD1 matching 8 bases. Germline CDR1 reads LNHDA; CDR2 reads SQIVND (reference sequence). After removal of 5 bases from V and 7 bases from J, the junction contained 15 bases not matched to a gene. The CDR3 is 16 amino acids. CDR3 sequence (DNA): TGTGCCAGTAGTCCTCGCCCTCGGACAGGGACACTTGGCTACACCTTC. Its translation: CASSPRPRTGTLGYTF.

The chain employs TRBV6-6 and TRBJ2-7; 12 positions agree with TRBD2. CDR1 MNHNY and CDR2 SVGAGI come from the germline V gene (reference sequence). The CDR3 is made up of 16 amino acids. The ends lost 5 bases at V and 0 bases at J; junction bases unmatched: 5. Here the CDR3 reads CASSRRLAGASYEQYF. The CDR3 DNA reads as TGTGCCAGCAGTCGACGACTAGCGGGAGCCTCCTACGAGCAGTACTTC.

The rearrangement joins TRBV19 to TRBJ2-1, with D uncertain. Germline loops: CDR1 LNHDA, CDR2 SQIVND (reference sequence). The germline V and J ends were trimmed by 3 bases and 9 bases, with 15 bases remaining between them. The CDR3 totals 14 residues. This chain's CDR3 is CASSIPGATIEQFF. The DNA for the CDR3 is TGTGCCAGTAGTATCCCCGGAGCTACCATTGAGCAGTTCTTC.

J is TRBJ1-1 and V is TRBV6-2 or TRBV6-3, with D uncertain. Germline values: CDR1 MNHEY, CDR2 SVGEGT. V lost 1 base and J lost 4, with 16 bases in between. This CDR3 has 16 residues. The CDR3 loop reads CASSYWLGGSSTEAFF. The CDR3 DNA sequence: TGTGCCAGCAGTTACTGGTTGGGAGGGTCGAGCACTGAAGCTTTCTTT.

The CDR3 reads CASSQVGLAESTDTQYF. In DNA form, the CDR3 reads TGCGCCAGCAGCCAAGTGGGACTAGCGGAAAGCACAGATACGCAGTATTTT. The chain has TRBV4-1 and TRBJ2-3, with 11 bases fitting TRBD2. J was trimmed by 0 bases and V by 1 base; bases with no gene match: 3. The CDR3 runs 17 residues. Germline V gives CDR1 MGHRA, CDR2 YSYEKL.

V is TRBV24-1 and J is TRBJ2-6; D unclear. Germline CDR1 and CDR2: KGHDR and SFDVKD. The V gene lost 4 bases and the J gene lost 1 base, with 7 bases spanning the gap. This CDR3 contains 15 residues. DNA of the CDR3: TGTGCCACCAGTGACTCCGGGTCTGGGGCCAACGTCCTGACTTTC. Its protein product is CATSDSGSGANVLTF.

V and J are TRBV6-1 and TRBJ2-1, with a possible D match to TRBD2 (7 bases). CDR1 MNHNS and CDR2 SASEGT come from the germline V gene. The germline V and J ends were trimmed by 0 bases and 7 bases, with 13 bases remaining between them. The CDR3 runs 15 residues. CDR3 sequence: CASSEAGGPWNEQFF. CDR3 nucleotides: TGTGCCAGCAGTGAAGCGGGGGGGCCATGGAATGAGCAGTTCTTC.

The V gene is TRBV18, the J gene TRBJ2-1, with D unresolved. Trimming pared 2 bases from V and 1 base from J, leaving 12 bases between. Germline lookup yields CDR1 KGHSH and CDR2 LQKENI. The CDR3 totals 16 residues. The CDR3 reads CASSPVKKNSYNEQFF. The CDR3 bases are TGTGCCAGCTCACCAGTAAAAAAAAATTCCTACAATGAGCAGTTCTTC.

This clone occurred many times. This sequence joins TRBV28 and TRBJ1-4, with 7 bases lining up with TRBD1. V shed 5 bases and J 7 bases; nucleotides not matched to a gene: 22. The V gene's germline CDR1 is MDHEN and CDR2 SYDVKM. This CDR3 spans 19 amino acids. The CDR3 here is CASSHRDSQMIGVGEKLFF. The CDR3 nucleotides are TGTGCCAGCAGTCACCGGGACAGCCAAATGATCGGTGTAGGTGAAAAACTGTTTTTT.

The V gene is TRBV3-1 (or the pseudogene TRBV3-2), the J gene TRBJ2-1, with 8 bases that match TRBD2. V trimming: 0 bases; J trimming: 4 bases; junction bases outside the gene matches: 11. CDR1 is LGHDT, CDR2 YNNKEL, per germline (reference sequence). The CDR3 has 18 amino acids. CDR3 coding DNA: TGTGCCAGCAGCCAAGATGGCGGTAGCGGGGTTCTTTACAATGAGCAGTTCTTC. This sequence encodes CASSQDGGSGVLYNEQFF.

J is TRBJ1-4 and V is TRBV3-1 (or the pseudogene TRBV3-2), with D perhaps TRBD1 (5 bases). V was shortened by 4 bases and J by 4 bases, with 10 bases between the two germline ends. The CDR3 loop spans 14 amino acids. From germline, CDR1 is LGHDT and CDR2 YNNKEL (reference sequence). The CDR3 DNA is TGTGCCAGCAGCCCTGACAGAATTAATGAAAAACTGTTTTTT. It is translated as CASSPDRINEKLFF.

This rearrangement joins TRBV28 to TRBJ2-7; 7 nucleotides line up with TRBD2. Germline assignment: CDR1 MDHEN and CDR2 SYDVKM. With V trimmed by 5 bases and J by 3 bases, 10 bases remained unmatched. This CDR3 contains 15 residues. Written as DNA, the CDR3 is TGTGCCAGCAGTCAAAGGGGAGGGGAAGACTACGAGCAGTACTTC. Translating gives CASSQRGGEDYEQYF.

Worth noting for this clone: Other DNA sequences from this sample encode an identical CDR3 as well. The rearrangement links TRBV3-1 (or the pseudogene TRBV3-2) to TRBJ2-3, with 12 bases lining up with TRBD2. Germline V CDR1 and CDR2: LGHDT, YNNKEL (reference sequence). The CDR3 runs 16 residues. J lost 1 base, V lost 1 base, and 0 bases had no gene match. The CDR3 spells CASSQGLAGGTDTQYF. The CDR3 region has the DNA TGTGCCAGCAGCCAAGGACTAGCGGGAGGCACAGATACGCAGTATTTT.

In this sample, this clone turned up once. The chain has TRBV9 and TRBJ2-1; TRBD2 aligns across 7 bases. V lost 0 bases and J lost 2; bases outside the gene matches: 5. Per germline, CDR1 SGDLS and CDR2 YYNGEE. The CDR3 consists of 16 residues. The CDR3 sequence is CASSVVSSGTYNEQFF. The CDR3 coding sequence is TGTGCCAGCAGCGTAGTTTCTAGCGGCACCTACAATGAGCAGTTCTTC.

The chain has TRBV15 and TRBJ1-5; no firm D call. The CDR3 extends over 14 amino acids. V was trimmed by 1 base and J by 4 bases, leaving 8 bases between them. Germline assignment: CDR1 LNHNV and CDR2 YYDKDF (reference sequence). For the CDR3, the DNA is TGTGCCACCAGCAGAGGAACTTATAATCAGCCCCAGCATTTT. It is translated as CATSRGTYNQPQHF.

This clone has a single count. V gene TRBV7-9 combines with J gene TRBJ2-1; D gene uncertain. The V end lost 4 bases, the J end lost 7 bases, and 5 bases lay between the germline ends. Germline V gene sequence: CDR1 SEHNR, CDR2 FQNEAQ (reference sequence). The CDR3 length is 11 residues. CDR3 DNA: TGTGCCAGCAGCTCCCAAAATGAGCAGTTCTTC. Protein product: CASSSQNEQFF. The variable domain in full, with the rest retrieved from reference TRBV7-9 and TRBJ2-1, is DTGVSQNPRHKITKRGQNVTFRCDPISEHNRLYWYRQTLGQGPEFLTYFQNEAQLEKSRLLSDRFSAERPKGSFSTLEIQRTEQGDSAMYLCASSSQNEQFFGPGTRLTVL.